The text below deals with one TCR beta chain. This sample was included in a study of control samples from healthy donors and cancer patients. The table came from immunoSEQ multiplex PCR; TCRdb's copy has only in-frame clones and leaves some out. The data hold some 79,000 clones, with roughly 87% observed a single time. The V gene's germline CDR1 is WSHSY and CDR2 SAAADI. This CDR3 spans 15 amino acids. V lost 6 bases, J lost 7 bases, and 14 bases stayed unmatched. The chain carries TRBV10-2 and TRBJ1-2, with 7 bases that match TRBD1. Sample: blood. The TCR comes from a woman between 45 and 65 years old in good health. CDR3 sequence reads: CASRGVPGQTAGYTF. CDR3 sequence (DNA): TGCGCCAGCAGGGGGGTGCCGGGACAGACGGCTGGCTACACCTTC.